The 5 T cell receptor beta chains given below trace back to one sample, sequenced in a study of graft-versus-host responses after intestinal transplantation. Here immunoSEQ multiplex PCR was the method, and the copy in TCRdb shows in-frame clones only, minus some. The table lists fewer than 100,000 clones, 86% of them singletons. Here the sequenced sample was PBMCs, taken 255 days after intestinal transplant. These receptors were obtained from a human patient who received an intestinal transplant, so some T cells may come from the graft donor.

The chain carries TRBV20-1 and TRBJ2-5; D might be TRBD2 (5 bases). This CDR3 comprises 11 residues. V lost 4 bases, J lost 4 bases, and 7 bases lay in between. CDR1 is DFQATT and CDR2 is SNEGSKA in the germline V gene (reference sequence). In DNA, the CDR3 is TGCAGTGCTAAGGCGGGAGAGACCCAGTACTTC. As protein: CSAKAGETQYF.

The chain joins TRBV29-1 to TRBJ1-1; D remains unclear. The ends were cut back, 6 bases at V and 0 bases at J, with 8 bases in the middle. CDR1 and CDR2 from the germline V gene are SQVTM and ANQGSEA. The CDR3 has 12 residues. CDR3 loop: CSVGGMNTEAFF. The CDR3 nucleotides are TGCAGCGTCGGAGGGATGAACACTGAAGCTTTCTTT.

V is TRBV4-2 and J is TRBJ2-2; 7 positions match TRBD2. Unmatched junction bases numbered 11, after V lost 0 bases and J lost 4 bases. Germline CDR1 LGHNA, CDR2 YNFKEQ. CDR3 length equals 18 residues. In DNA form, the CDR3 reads TGTGCCAGCAGCCAAGAGACTAGCTCCCTAAGCGGCACCGGGGAGCTGTTTTTT. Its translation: CASSQETSSLSGTGELFF.

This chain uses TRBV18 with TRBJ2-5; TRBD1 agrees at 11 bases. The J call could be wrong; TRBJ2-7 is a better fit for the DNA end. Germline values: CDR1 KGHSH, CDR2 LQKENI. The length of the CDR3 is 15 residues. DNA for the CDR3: TGTGCCAGCTCACCCCTGGGACAGGGGGGCTACGAGCAGTACTTC. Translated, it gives CASSPLGQGGYEQYF.

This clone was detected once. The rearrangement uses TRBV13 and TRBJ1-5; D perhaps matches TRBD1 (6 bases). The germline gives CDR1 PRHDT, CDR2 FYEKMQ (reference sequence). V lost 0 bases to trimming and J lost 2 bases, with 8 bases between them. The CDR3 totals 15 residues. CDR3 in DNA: TGTGCCAGCAGCTTAGGGGGGGGCGGCAATCAGCCCCAGCATTTT. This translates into CASSLGGGGNQPQHF.